This T cell receptor (beta chain) was recovered during a study of T cell responses to AZD1222 COVID-19 vaccine. As to this clone: Its antigen remains unknown.

Here immunoSEQ multiplex PCR was the method, and the copy in TCRdb shows in-frame clones only, minus some. The repertoire consists of about 110,000 clones, with roughly 87% occurring once and the leading ten covering about 3.3%. General observations from the study: Compared with day 0, the breadth and depth of the Spike-specific TCR repertoire rose significantly after two doses of AZD1222. The donors showed a predominance of white British ancestry and of females, with possible underestimation of clonal diversity.

This clonotype was sampled from an adult in good health. Sequencing was performed on peripheral blood, taken on day 0 of AZD1222 vaccination.

The CDR3 loop is CASGETSGVNTGELFF. DNA for the CDR3: TGTGCCAGCGGGGAGACTAGCGGGGTAAACACCGGGGAGCTGTTTTTT. This chain connects TRBV3-1 (or the pseudogene TRBV3-2) to TRBJ2-2; 11 bases map to TRBD2. The CDR3 sequence is 16 residues long. Germline loops: CDR1 LGHDT, CDR2 YNNKEL (reference sequence). The trim removed 8 bases at V and 2 bases at J, leaving 7 bases unmatched.